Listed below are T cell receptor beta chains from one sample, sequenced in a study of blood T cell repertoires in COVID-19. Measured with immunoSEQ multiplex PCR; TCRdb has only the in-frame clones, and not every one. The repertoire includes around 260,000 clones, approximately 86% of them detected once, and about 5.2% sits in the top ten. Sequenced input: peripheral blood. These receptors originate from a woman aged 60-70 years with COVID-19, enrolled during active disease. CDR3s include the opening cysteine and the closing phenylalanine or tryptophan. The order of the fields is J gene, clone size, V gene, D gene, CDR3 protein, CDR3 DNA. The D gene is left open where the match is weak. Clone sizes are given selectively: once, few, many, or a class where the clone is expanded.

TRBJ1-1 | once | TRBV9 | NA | CASSVEGGRGPNTEAFF | TGTGCCAGCAGCGTAGAGGGTGGCAGGGGCCCGAACACTGAAGCTTTCTTT
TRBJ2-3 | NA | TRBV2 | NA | CASSVRADTDTQYF | TGTGCCAGCAGTGTAAGAGCCGACACAGATACGCAGTATTTT
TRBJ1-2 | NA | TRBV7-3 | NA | CASSFPAGYGYTF | TGTGCCAGCAGCTTTCCAGCGGGATATGGCTACACCTTC
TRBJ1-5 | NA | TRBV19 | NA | CASSIRPGDQPQHF | TGTGCCAGTAGTATAAGGCCGGGGGATCAGCCCCAGCATTTT
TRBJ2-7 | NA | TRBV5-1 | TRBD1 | CASSLEGTGTYEQYF | TGCGCCAGCAGCTTGGAGGGGACAGGGACGTACGAGCAGTACTTC
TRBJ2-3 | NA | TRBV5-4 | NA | CASSFLRDTQYF | TGTGCCAGCAGCTTTCTGCGAGATACGCAGTATTTT
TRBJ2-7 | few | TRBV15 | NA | CATSRDVSGYEQYF | TGTGCCACCAGCAGAGACGTCAGCGGGTACGAGCAGTACTTC
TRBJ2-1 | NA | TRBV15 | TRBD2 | CATSPEREGSYNEQFF | TGTGCCACCAGCCCCGAGCGGGAGGGCTCCTACAATGAGCAGTTCTTC
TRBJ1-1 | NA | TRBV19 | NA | CASSISSGGTEAFF | TGTGCCAGTAGTATATCCTCGGGGGGCACTGAAGCTTTCTTT
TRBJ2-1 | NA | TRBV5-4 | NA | CASSRSGLDNEQFF | TGTGCCAGCAGCCGAAGTGGACTCGACAATGAGCAGTTCTTC
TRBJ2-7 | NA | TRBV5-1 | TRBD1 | CASSFGQASYEQYF | TGCGCCAGCAGCTTCGGACAGGCCTCCTACGAGCAGTACTTC
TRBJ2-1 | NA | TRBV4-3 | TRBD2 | CASSRGLAEPYSYNEQFF | TGCGCCAGCAGCCGAGGACTAGCGGAGCCTTACTCCTACAATGAGCAGTTCTTC
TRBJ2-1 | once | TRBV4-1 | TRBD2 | CASSQAPSGDYNEQFF | TGCGCCAGCAGCCAAGCCCCTAGCGGGGATTACAATGAGCAGTTCTTC
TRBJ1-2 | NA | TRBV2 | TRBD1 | CASRGQGASGYTF | TGTGCCAGCAGGGGACAGGGGGCCTCTGGCTACACCTTC
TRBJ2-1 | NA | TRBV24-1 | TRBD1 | CATSDPGDRGRTAQFF | TGTGCCACCAGTGACCCGGGGGACAGGGGAAGAACGGCCCAGTTCTTC
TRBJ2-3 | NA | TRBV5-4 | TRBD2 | CASSLEGLAGITQYF | TGTGCCAGCAGCTTGGAGGGACTAGCGGGGATTACGCAGTATTTT
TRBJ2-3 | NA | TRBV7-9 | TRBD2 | CASNRWTSGTVSDTQYF | TGTGCCAGCAACCGGTGGACTAGCGGGACGGTTTCTGATACGCAGTATTTT
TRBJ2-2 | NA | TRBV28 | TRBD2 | CASRRTSGRTGELFF | TGTGCCAGCAGGAGGACTAGCGGGAGGACCGGGGAGCTGTTTTTT
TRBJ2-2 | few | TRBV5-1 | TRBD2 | CASSLGGRGTGELFF | TGCGCCAGCAGCTTGGGCGGGAGAGGCACCGGGGAGCTGTTTTTT
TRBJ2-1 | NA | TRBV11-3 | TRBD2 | CASSLLAASYNEQFF | TGTGCCAGCAGCTTGCTAGCGGCCTCCTACAATGAGCAGTTCTTC
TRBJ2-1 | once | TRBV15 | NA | CATTPHRGGYNEQFF | TGTGCCACCACCCCCCACAGGGGGGGATACAATGAGCAGTTCTTC
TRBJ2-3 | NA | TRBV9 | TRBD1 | CASGQGAVTDTQYF | TGTGCCAGCGGACAGGGGGCAGTCACAGATACGCAGTATTTT
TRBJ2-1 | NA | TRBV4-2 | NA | CASSLRLHAVDLYNEQFF | TGTGCCAGCAGCCTCCGACTACACGCAGTAGATCTTTACAATGAGCAGTTCTTC
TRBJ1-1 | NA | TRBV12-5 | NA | CASGLGAGFEAFF | TGTGCTAGTGGTTTGGGAGCGGGCTTTGAAGCTTTCTTT
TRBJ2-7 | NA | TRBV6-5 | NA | CASSTAGTSTYEQYF | TGTGCCAGCAGTACTGCCGGGACTTCCACCTACGAGCAGTACTTC
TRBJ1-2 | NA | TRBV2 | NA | CASSESPQTGTTYGYTF | TGTGCCAGCAGTGAATCCCCCCAAACCGGGACAACCTATGGCTACACCTTC
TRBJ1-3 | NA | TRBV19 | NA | CASSLSSTGASGNTIYF | TGTGCCAGTAGTTTATCCTCGACAGGCGCGTCTGGAAACACCATATATTTT
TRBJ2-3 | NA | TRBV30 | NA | CAWSLVLADTQYF | TGTGCCTGGAGTTTGGTACTTGCAGATACGCAGTATTTT
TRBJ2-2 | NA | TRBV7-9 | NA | CASSPAEGYTGELFF | TGTGCCAGCAGCCCGGCGGAGGGGTACACCGGGGAGCTGTTTTTT
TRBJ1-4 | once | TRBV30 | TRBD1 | CAWRKQGATNEKLFF | TGTGCCTGGAGAAAACAGGGGGCAACTAATGAAAAACTGTTTTTT
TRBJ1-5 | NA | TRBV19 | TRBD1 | CASSGTGGYQPQHF | TGTGCCAGTAGTGGGACAGGGGGCTACCAGCCCCAGCATTTT
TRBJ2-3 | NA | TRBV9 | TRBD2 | CASSVVGGAGVGTDTQYF | TGTGCCAGCAGCGTAGTTGGGGGAGCGGGAGTCGGCACAGATACGCAGTATTTT
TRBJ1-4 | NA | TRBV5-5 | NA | CASSLGALEKLFF | TGTGCCAGCAGCTTGGGGGCCCTTGAAAAACTGTTTTTT
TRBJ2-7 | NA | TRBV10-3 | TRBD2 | CAISETSGSYEQYF | TGTGCCATCAGTGAAACTAGCGGCTCCTACGAGCAGTACTTC
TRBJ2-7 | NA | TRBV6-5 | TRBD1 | CASTLGTGNSYEQYF | TGTGCCAGCACTCTAGGGACAGGGAACAGCTACGAGCAGTACTTC
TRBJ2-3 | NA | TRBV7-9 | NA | CASSVSTTASTDTQYF | TGTGCCAGCAGTGTTTCGACAACCGCTAGCACAGATACGCAGTATTTT
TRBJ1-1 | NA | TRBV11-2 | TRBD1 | CASSFGTQGRTEAFF | TGTGCCAGCAGCTTCGGAACACAGGGGCGGACTGAAGCTTTCTTT
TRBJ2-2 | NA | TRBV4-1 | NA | CASSQDGQGVGELFF | TGCGCCAGCAGCCAAGATGGCCAGGGTGTGGGGGAGCTGTTTTTT
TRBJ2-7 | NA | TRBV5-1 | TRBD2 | CASSHDVAGGNEQYF | TGCGCCAGCAGTCACGATGTGGCGGGAGGGAACGAGCAGTACTTC
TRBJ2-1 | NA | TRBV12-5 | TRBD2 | CASGLGGLVHEQFF | TGTGCTAGTGGTTTGGGTGGACTAGTCCATGAGCAGTTCTTC
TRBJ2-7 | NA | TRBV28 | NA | CASSSTNTYEQYF | TGTGCCAGCAGTTCAACTAATACCTACGAGCAGTACTTC
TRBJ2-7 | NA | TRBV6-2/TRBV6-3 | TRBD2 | CASSSLSGSGVSYEQYF | TGTGCCAGCAGTTCCCTTAGCGGTAGCGGGGTCTCCTACGAGCAGTACTTC